The present T cell receptor beta chain was sequenced within a study of blood T cells in healthy people across ages. The study's findings and limits: Possibly confounding the expanded clonotype changes was the fact that donor CMV status was unknown. A strong correlation between TCR beta diversity and naive T cell percentage was seen. Older age coincided with a roughly linear decline in TCR beta diversity per million T cells.

As to this clonotype: The target antigen is unknown.

Trimming pared 8 bases from V and 2 bases from J, leaving 16 bases between. Germline values: CDR1 SGDLS, CDR2 YYNGEE. This CDR3 contains 14 residues. It was with a sample-barcoded 5' primer and a J-beta primer mix that a second PCR of roughly 7 to 12 cycles was run. Each cDNA molecule was tagged by a template-switch adaptor that had 12 random nucleotides. TCRdb reprocessed the 5' RACE reads with MiXCR, giving one entry per CDR3 protein. This sample carries just over 800,000 distinct CDR3 sequences, approximately 65% of them seen once, and the ten largest clones take about a quarter. This chain links TRBV9 with TRBJ2-5, with D possibly being TRBD2 (6 bases). This TCR was recovered from a man aged 25 to 40 in good health. Sequencing used blood. CDR3 DNA: TGTGCCAGTGCTCCGCCCGGGGGACAAGAGACCCAGTACTTC. It codes for CASAPPGGQETQYF.